Shown below are 20 T cell receptor beta chains from a single sample sequenced in a study of blood T cell repertoires in COVID-19. Here immunoSEQ multiplex PCR was the method, and the copy in TCRdb shows in-frame clones only, minus some. In the table there are over 120,000 clones, 65% to 85% of which are singletons. Material for sequencing was peripheral blood. These receptors all stem from a woman aged 55 to 70 with acute or convalescent COVID-19.

This chain uses TRBV4-1 with TRBJ2-7; 10 bases line up with TRBD1. CDR1 is MGHRA and CDR2 is YSYEKL in the germline V gene. V gave up 5 bases and J gave up 1 base; unmatched junction bases: 8. CDR3 length: 16 residues. DNA of the CDR3: TGCGCCAGCAGCAGCACGGGACAGGGGTTGTCCTACGAGCAGTACTTC. Its translation: CASSSTGQGLSYEQYF.

DNA for the CDR3: TGTGCCAGCTCCCGAGCGGCGGAAGCTTTCTTT. It specifies CASSRAAEAFF. The V and J genes are TRBV18 and TRBJ1-1; D remains ambiguous. The CDR3 consists of 11 residues. Trimming pared 6 bases from V and 8 bases from J, leaving 10 bases between. Per germline, CDR1 KGHSH and CDR2 LQKENI.

The J gene is TRBJ2-2, the V gene TRBV27; D might be TRBD2 (5 bases). This CDR3 spans 15 amino acids. Germline loops: CDR1 MNHEY, CDR2 SMNVEV (reference sequence). The V gene lost 3 bases and the J gene lost 4 bases, with 12 bases spanning the gap. DNA of the CDR3: TGTGCCAGCAGTTTCGCCCCTAGCAGCACCGGGGAGCTGTTTTTT. Its protein product is CASSFAPSSTGELFF.

V usage is TRBV28 and J usage is TRBJ1-2; 12 bases align to TRBD1. In germline, CDR1 is MDHEN, CDR2 SYDVKM. The J segment lost 5 bases and the V segment lost 8 bases, leaving 9 bases of the junction unmatched. This CDR3 contains 15 residues. CDR3 sequence reads: CASLTGTGGWYGYTF. CDR3 DNA sequence: TGTGCCAGCTTAACCGGGACAGGGGGCTGGTATGGCTACACCTTC.

Only a few counts were recorded for this clone. The rearrangement uses TRBV28 and TRBJ1-4, with D maybe TRBD1 (5 bases). The CDR3 covers 14 residues. Germline V gene data show CDR1 as MDHEN and CDR2 as SYDVKM. Trimming stripped 5 bases from V and 8 bases from J, with 15 bases between. The CDR3 sequence: CASSQGWGGEKLFF. CDR3 DNA: TGTGCCAGCAGTCAAGGTTGGGGCGGAGAAAAACTGTTTTTT.

The chain links TRBV10-2 to TRBJ1-1, with D tentatively TRBD1 (6 bases). V lost 8 bases, J lost 5 bases, and 15 bases lay in between. This CDR3 is 13 amino acids long. CDR1 WSHSY and CDR2 SAAADI come from the germline V gene. CDR3 sequence: CASRDTGRTEAFF. As DNA, the CDR3 is TGCGCCAGCCGGGACACCGGCCGGACTGAAGCTTTCTTT.

The rearrangement joins TRBV6-1 to TRBJ2-3; 8 bases are shared with TRBD2. Trimming cost V 2 bases and J 3 bases; bases outside gene matches: 13. CDR1 and CDR2 from the germline V gene are MNHNS and SASEGT. CDR3 length equals 18 residues. The CDR3 coding sequence is TGTGCCAGCAGTGAAACCCCCCCCGGGGGGGCGGCGACAGATACGCAGTATTTT. Its translation is CASSETPPGGAATDTQYF.

Only a few counts were recorded for this clone. The gene calls are TRBV9 and TRBJ1-5; possibly TRBD1 for D (5 bases). Trimming shortened V by 0 bases and J by 3 bases, and 7 bases separated the two germline ends. This CDR3 is 14 amino acids long. CDR1 and CDR2 (germline): SGDLS, YYNGEE. The CDR3 spells CASSVGQFNQPQHF. The DNA for the CDR3 is TGTGCCAGCAGCGTAGGACAGTTCAATCAGCCCCAGCATTTT. The entire variable domain, with the rest obtained from reference TRBV9 and TRBJ1-5, is as follows: DSGVTQTPKHLITATGQRVTLRCSPRSGDLSVYWYQQSLDQGLQFLIQYYNGEERAKGNILERFSAQQFPDLHSELNLSSLELGDSALYFCASSVGQFNQPQHFGDGTRLSIL.

The chain recombines TRBV5-1 with TRBJ2-1; 8 bases align to TRBD2. J lost 3 bases, V lost 4 bases, and 3 bases had no gene match. The CDR3 has 14 amino acids. Germline lookup yields CDR1 SGHRS and CDR2 YFSETQ. CDR3 sequence: CASSPAGGYNEQFF. CDR3 coding DNA: TGCGCCAGCAGCCCGGCGGGGGGCTACAATGAGCAGTTCTTC.

V gene TRBV5-4 combines with J gene TRBJ1-2; possibly TRBD1 for D (6 bases). Germline V CDR1 and CDR2: SGHNT, YYREEE (reference sequence). This CDR3 contains 13 residues. Trimming pared 4 bases from V and 10 bases from J, leaving 17 bases between. CDR3 nucleotides: TGTGCCAGCAGCCGATTCGGACAGAGGGCCTACACCTTC. It yields the protein CASSRFGQRAYTF.

J is TRBJ2-3 and V is TRBV9, with 8 positions matching TRBD2. After removal of 2 bases from V and 4 bases from J, the junction contained 9 bases not matched to a gene. Germline loops: CDR1 SGDLS, CDR2 YYNGEE. This CDR3 region has 16 residues. The CDR3 loop is CASSVGRGAGADTQYF. In nucleotides, the CDR3 is TGTGCCAGCAGCGTCGGGCGGGGAGCGGGAGCAGATACGCAGTATTTT.

The chain couples TRBV27 to TRBJ2-7, with TRBD1 matching 7 bases. Germline V lookup: CDR1 MNHEY, CDR2 SMNVEV (reference sequence). The CDR3 totals 15 residues. After removal of 2 bases from V and 2 bases from J, the junction contained 6 bases not matched to a gene. The CDR3 coding sequence is TGTGCCAGCAGTTTAATTGGGACAGAGACCTACGAGCAGTACTTC. Translating gives CASSLIGTETYEQYF.

This chain joins TRBV5-4 and TRBJ1-6, with 8 bases lining up with TRBD1. The germline gives CDR1 SGHNT, CDR2 YYREEE (reference sequence). The length of the CDR3 is 14 residues. V lost 5 bases, J lost 7 bases, and 5 bases stayed unmatched. CDR3 in DNA: TGTGCCAGCAGACCAGGGGGCGGGAATTCACCCCTCCACTTT. This codes for CASRPGGGNSPLHF.

The V call is TRBV10-2, the J call TRBJ2-3; TRBD2 matches at 7 bases. The CDR3 runs to 11 residues. Losses at the gene ends were 10 bases for V and 5 bases for J; bases not matched to a gene: 3. The germline gives CDR1 WSHSY, CDR2 SAAADI. CDR3 protein: CATSSGDTQYF. The CDR3 coding sequence is TGCGCCACTTCTAGCGGAGATACGCAGTATTTT.

The chain recombines TRBV5-4 with TRBJ2-1; tentative D call: TRBD2 (6 bases). Germline V gene lookup returns CDR1 SGHNT and CDR2 YYREEE (reference sequence). V gave up 5 bases and J gave up 5 bases, with 14 bases separating them. CDR3 length equals 14 residues. CDR3 residues: CASRGRRLHNEQFF. CDR3 DNA: TGTGCCAGCAGGGGGAGGAGGCTCCACAATGAGCAGTTCTTC.

The chain combines TRBV5-1 with TRBJ1-1; D unclear. In germline, CDR1 is SGHRS, CDR2 YFSETQ. The V end was cut by 0 bases, the J end by 5 bases, with 5 bases between. CDR3 length: 12 amino acids. The CDR3 loop reads CASSLVGTEAFF. CDR3 DNA: TGCGCCAGCAGCTTGGTCGGGACTGAAGCTTTCTTT.

This chain connects TRBV6-7 to TRBJ1-5; 9 bases are shared with TRBD1. TRBV6-7 is an open reading frame whose function is uncertain. V trimming: 5 bases; J trimming: 5 bases; junction bases outside the gene matches: 13. This CDR3 is 17 amino acids long. CDR3 DNA: TGTGCCAGCAGTATGAAAGTCTCCGGGACAGGGTATCAGCCCCAGCATTTT. Its protein product is CASSMKVSGTGYQPQHF.

The chain recombines TRBV7-2 with TRBJ2-7; TRBD1 aligns across 8 bases. The CDR3 contains 14 residues. From germline, CDR1 is SGHTA and CDR2 FQGNSA. J gave up 7 bases and V 7 bases, and 12 bases lay outside the gene matches. CDR3 loop: CASTVWDRSEEQYF. For the CDR3, the DNA is TGTGCCAGCACGGTCTGGGACAGGTCTGAGGAGCAGTACTTC.

In its sample, this clone was seen a few times. The chain is built from TRBV7-9 and TRBJ2-3; TRBD1 is a possible D gene (5 bases). Germline CDR1 reads SEHNR; CDR2 reads FQNEAQ (reference sequence). V shed 5 bases and J shed 4 bases, with 13 bases lying between them. The CDR3 loop spans 14 amino acids. The CDR3 region has the DNA TGTGCCAGCAGCGCGGACCTGGGGCCAGATACGCAGTATTTT. Protein product: CASSADLGPDTQYF.

The chain uses TRBV3-1 (or the pseudogene TRBV3-2) and TRBJ2-1; TRBD2 aligns across 10 bases. This CDR3 has 15 amino acids. In germline, CDR1 is LGHDT, CDR2 YNNKEL (reference sequence). The trim removed 4 bases at V and 5 bases at J, leaving 5 bases unmatched. The CDR3 reads CASSLTSGNNNEQFF. As DNA, the CDR3 is TGTGCCAGCAGCCTAACTAGCGGGAACAACAATGAGCAGTTCTTC.